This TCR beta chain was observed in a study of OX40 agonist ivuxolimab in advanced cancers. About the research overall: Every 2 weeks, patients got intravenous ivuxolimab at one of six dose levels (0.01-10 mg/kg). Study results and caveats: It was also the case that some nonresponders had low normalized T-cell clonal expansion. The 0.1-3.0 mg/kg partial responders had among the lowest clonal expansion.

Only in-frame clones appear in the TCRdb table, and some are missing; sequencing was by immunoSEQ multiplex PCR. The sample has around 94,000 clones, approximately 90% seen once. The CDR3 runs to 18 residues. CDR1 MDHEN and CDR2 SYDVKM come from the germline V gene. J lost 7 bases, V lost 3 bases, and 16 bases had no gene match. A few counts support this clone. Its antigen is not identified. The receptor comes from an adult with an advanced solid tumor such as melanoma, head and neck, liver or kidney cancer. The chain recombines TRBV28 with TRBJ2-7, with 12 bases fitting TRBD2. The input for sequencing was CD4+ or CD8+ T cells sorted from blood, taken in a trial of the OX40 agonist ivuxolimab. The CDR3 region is CASSLNIGRLAGDDEQYF. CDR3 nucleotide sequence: TGTGCCAGCAGTTTGAATATAGGGCGACTAGCGGGAGACGATGAGCAGTACTTC. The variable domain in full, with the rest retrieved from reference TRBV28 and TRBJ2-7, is DVKVTQSSRYLVKRTGEKVFLECVQDMDHENMFWYRQDPGLGLRLIYFSYDVKMKEKGDIPEGYSVSREKKERFSLILESASTNQTSMYLCASSLNIGRLAGDDEQYFGPGTRLTVT.